Listed here are 20 T cell receptor beta chains from one sample, sequenced in a study of OX40 agonist ivuxolimab in advanced cancers. Data came from immunoSEQ multiplex PCR; TCRdb stores just in-frame clones and leaves some out. The sample comprises tens of thousands of clones, roughly 86% of which are singletons, and 2% to 2.5% rests with the top ten. The sample was CD4+ or CD8+ T cells sorted from blood, taken in a trial of the OX40 agonist ivuxolimab. The receptors stem from an adult with an advanced solid tumor such as melanoma, head and neck, liver or kidney cancer.

V usage is TRBV9 and J usage is TRBJ2-5; TRBD2 agrees at 8 bases. The trim removed 0 bases at V and 2 bases at J, leaving 9 bases unmatched. CDR1 and CDR2 from the germline V gene are SGDLS and YYNGEE. The CDR3 contains 17 residues. The CDR3 is CASSVAPSGLLQETQYF. For the CDR3, the DNA is TGTGCCAGCAGCGTAGCTCCTAGCGGGCTGCTTCAAGAGACCCAGTACTTC.

In its sample, this clone was seen a few times. The gene calls are TRBV7-7 and TRBJ2-3; D call uncertain. V was trimmed by 2 bases and J by 1 base, leaving 7 bases between them. The CDR3 is 14 amino acids. The germline gives CDR1 SSHAT, CDR2 FNYEAQ (reference sequence). The CDR3 DNA follows: TGTGCCAGCAGCTTAACCTGGGGCACAGATACGCAGTATTTT. It encodes CASSLTWGTDTQYF.

The gene calls are TRBV29-1 and TRBJ2-1; perhaps TRBD2 as D (5 bases). Germline assignment: CDR1 SQVTM and CDR2 ANQGSEA. V was cut by 7 bases and J by 10 bases, with 17 bases left in between. The CDR3 contains 12 residues. CDR3 sequence reads: CSAQKEASEQFF. The CDR3 coding sequence is TGCAGCGCCCAAAAGGAGGCGTCCGAGCAGTTCTTC.

The rearrangement links TRBV14 to TRBJ1-2, with 7 positions matching TRBD1. J gave up 8 bases and V 1 base, and 10 bases lay outside the gene matches. There are 15 residues in the CDR3. The germline V gene encodes CDR1 SGHDN and CDR2 FVKESK. The DNA of the CDR3 is TGTGCCAGCAGCCAAGGGGACAGCCGATCGATAGGCTACACCTTC. Encoded protein: CASSQGDSRSIGYTF.

This clone appeared a few times. The rearrangement links TRBV9 to TRBJ2-3; TRBD1 or TRBD2 may be the D gene (7 bases each). V was pared by 9 bases and J by 2 bases, with 16 bases between. There are 14 residues in the CDR3. Germline loops: CDR1 SGDLS, CDR2 YYNGEE. CDR3 bases: TGTGCCACTTCAGGGGGGGGGATCACAGATACGCAGTATTTT. Translation: CATSGGGITDTQYF.

The chain recombines TRBV28 with TRBJ2-7, with D tentatively TRBD1 (5 bases). V gave up 0 bases and J gave up 6 bases, with 9 bases separating them. The V gene's germline CDR1 is MDHEN and CDR2 SYDVKM. This CDR3 contains 13 residues. CDR3 residues: CASSLWQGVEQYF. Written as DNA, the CDR3 is TGTGCCAGCAGTTTATGGCAGGGCGTCGAGCAGTACTTC.

This chain links TRBV19 with TRBJ1-1, with D hard to call. CDR3 size: 15 residues. Trimming left V 5 bases short and J 4 bases short, with 17 bases between. CDR1 and CDR2 from the germline V gene are LNHDA and SQIVND (reference sequence). The CDR3 sequence: CASSYKDRPLTEAFF. For the CDR3, the DNA is TGTGCCAGTAGTTATAAGGATAGGCCCCTCACTGAAGCTTTCTTT. The whole variable domain, filled in from reference TRBV19 and TRBJ1-1, reads DGGITQSPKYLFRKEGQNVTLSCEQNLNHDAMYWYRQDPGQGLRLIYYSQIVNDFQKGDIAEGYSVSREKKESFPLTVTSAQKNPTAFYLCASSYKDRPLTEAFFGQGTRLTVV.

V gene TRBV7-9 combines with J gene TRBJ2-2; no clear D. Per germline, CDR1 SEHNR and CDR2 FQNEAQ (reference sequence). Trimming left V 5 bases short and J 4 bases short, with 20 bases between. The CDR3 runs 17 residues. CDR3 amino acids: CASSPGTAEWGTGELFF. The DNA for the CDR3 is TGTGCCAGCAGCCCGGGTACCGCGGAGTGGGGCACCGGGGAGCTGTTTTTT.

This sequence joins TRBV19 and TRBJ2-5; D not resolved. This CDR3 contains 15 residues. Deletions cut 5 bases from V and 5 bases from J, with 18 bases between. Germline CDR1 LNHDA, CDR2 SQIVND (reference sequence). The CDR3 here is CASSASWTERETQYF. DNA of the CDR3: TGTGCCAGTAGTGCCTCGTGGACCGAGCGTGAGACCCAGTACTTC.

This rearrangement joins TRBV28 to TRBJ2-3; D unclear. Germline CDR1 MDHEN, CDR2 SYDVKM. CDR3 length: 12 amino acids. The V gene lost 0 bases and the J gene lost 6 bases, with 4 bases spanning the gap. CDR3 DNA sequence: TGTGCCAGCAGTTTATGGGGGGATACGCAGTATTTT. Translating gives CASSLWGDTQYF.

The chain couples TRBV7-6 to TRBJ2-7, with D tentatively TRBD1 or TRBD2 (5 bases each). V was shortened by 0 bases and J by 4 bases, with 16 bases between the two germline ends. The CDR3 extends over 16 amino acids. Germline V CDR1 and CDR2: SGHVS, FNYEAQ. Here the CDR3 reads CASSLAWPRGEYEQYF. CDR3 DNA sequence: TGTGCCAGCAGCTTAGCGTGGCCTAGAGGGGAATACGAGCAGTACTTC. Full variable domain (outside the CDR3, taken from reference TRBV7-6 and TRBJ2-7): GAGVSQSPRYKVTKRGQDVALRCDPISGHVSLYWYRQALGQGPEFLTYFNYEAQQDKSGLPNDRFSAERPEGSISTLTIQRTEQRDSAMYRCASSLAWPRGEYEQYFGPGTRLTVT.

The chain joins TRBV4-1 to TRBJ2-1, with 9 bases that match TRBD2. Germline CDR1 reads MGHRA; CDR2 reads YSYEKL. CDR3 length equals 14 residues. V was clipped by 4 bases and J by 7 bases; unmatched bases: 5. CDR3 residues: CASSPSGRTNEQFF. In DNA, the CDR3 is TGCGCCAGCAGCCCCAGCGGGAGGACGAATGAGCAGTTCTTC.

The J gene is TRBJ2-3, the V gene TRBV5-1; 8 bases map to TRBD2. The CDR3 consists of 16 residues. Germline assignment: CDR1 SGHRS and CDR2 YFSETQ. The ends lost 4 bases at V and 0 bases at J; junction bases unmatched: 7. CDR3 loop: CASSPLAGLSTDTQYF. DNA for the CDR3: TGCGCCAGCAGCCCATTAGCGGGGCTTAGCACAGATACGCAGTATTTT.

The chain has TRBV9 and TRBJ1-1; TRBD1 matches at 7 bases. The J segment lost 3 bases and the V segment lost 4 bases, leaving 9 bases of the junction unmatched. This CDR3 comprises 15 residues. CDR1 is SGDLS and CDR2 is YYNGEE in the germline V gene. The CDR3 DNA reads as TGTGCCAGCAGCCTCCGGACAGGTAGGGACACTGAAGCTTTCTTT. It yields the protein CASSLRTGRDTEAFF.

The genes are TRBV7-2 and TRBJ2-1; 8 positions agree with TRBD1. CDR3 size: 15 residues. The germline V gene has CDR1 SGHTA and CDR2 FQGNSA. V shed 10 bases, J shed 0 bases, and the junction held 8 bases outside the gene matches. The CDR3 nucleotides are TGTGCCACATGCTTCGGACAGGGCTCCTACAATGAGCAGTTCTTC. Its protein product is CATCFGQGSYNEQFF.

The chain joins TRBV7-2 to TRBJ2-1; 12 bases match TRBD2. Germline lookup yields CDR1 SGHTA and CDR2 FQGNSA. The V and J ends lost 4 bases and 9 bases, in that order; junction bases with no gene match: 4. This CDR3 has 14 residues. The CDR3 region is CASSSLAGGVEQFF. The CDR3 DNA is TGTGCCAGCAGCTCTCTAGCGGGAGGGGTTGAGCAGTTCTTC.

The chain is built from TRBV19 and TRBJ2-2; no clear D. Germline lookup yields CDR1 LNHDA and CDR2 SQIVND (reference sequence). The ends were cut back, 3 bases at V and 6 bases at J, with 11 bases in the middle. This CDR3 has 14 amino acids. CDR3 protein: CASSIRPTAGELFF. Here the CDR3 DNA reads TGTGCCAGTAGTATCCGGCCCACCGCCGGGGAGCTGTTTTTT.

The chain couples TRBV6-1 to TRBJ1-1, with D possibly being TRBD1 (6 bases). Germline V gene sequence: CDR1 MNHNS, CDR2 SASEGT. The CDR3 is made up of 15 amino acids. The V and J ends lost 6 bases and 0 bases respectively, with 14 bases between them. The CDR3 is CASSALDRMNTEAFF. DNA for the CDR3: TGTGCCAGCAGCGCCCTCGACAGGATGAACACTGAAGCTTTCTTT.

As concerns this clone: An end of the junction does not agree with germline; a read error may underlie this. The V and J genes are TRBV7-7 and TRBJ2-3, with D uncertain. This CDR3 has 13 residues. The germline V gene has CDR1 SSHAT and CDR2 FNYEAQ (reference sequence). The CDR3 nucleotides read TGTGCTAGCAGCTTTTCGGGCACAGATACGCAGTATTTT. This encodes CASSFSGTDTQYF.

This clone was picked up one time. The chain recombines TRBV6-6 with TRBJ2-3, with D perhaps matching TRBD1 (5 bases). CDR3 length: 13 amino acids. CDR1 is MNHNY and CDR2 is SVGAGI in the germline V gene (reference sequence). Trimming stripped 6 bases from V and 0 bases from J, with 7 bases between. In DNA, the CDR3 is TGTGCCAGCAGCTACAGGAGCACAGATACGCAGTATTTT. Translation: CASSYRSTDTQYF.